One and the same sample provided the 27 T cell receptor beta chains below, sequenced in a study of shared clonotypes between healthy human individuals. The table came from immunoSEQ multiplex PCR; TCRdb's copy has only in-frame clones and leaves some out. The data show about 2.5 million clones, roughly 90% seen once. Source material: naive CD4+ T cells from PBMCs. As for subset: CD45RA+ positively selected. These receptors all come from a man aged 18 to 29 in good health. Some clones in this sample may be carry-over from other donors' samples.

This chain joins TRBV7-7 and TRBJ2-1; D may be TRBD1 or TRBD2 (5 bases each). V lost 5 bases and J 8 bases, leaving 19 bases between the germline ends. Germline V gives CDR1 SSHAT, CDR2 FNYEAQ (reference sequence). CDR3 size: 15 residues. The CDR3 nucleotides read TGTGCCAGCAGCCTGCCCGGGGCCCCACGGGATGAGCAGTTCTTC. The encoded protein is CASSLPGAPRDEQFF.

The chain couples TRBV9 to TRBJ2-3; 7 positions match TRBD2. Germline V gene sequence: CDR1 SGDLS, CDR2 YYNGEE. The CDR3 has 16 amino acids. Trimming cost V 0 bases and J 3 bases; bases outside gene matches: 7. CDR3 in amino acids: CASSVDPSGGTDTQYF. The CDR3 DNA sequence: TGTGCCAGCAGCGTAGACCCTAGCGGCGGGACAGATACGCAGTATTTT.

This chain connects TRBV27 to TRBJ2-2, with TRBD1 matching 8 bases. Germline lookup yields CDR1 MNHEY and CDR2 SMNVEV (reference sequence). The V and J ends lost 3 bases and 0 bases, in that order; junction bases with no gene match: 6. This CDR3 spans 17 amino acids. In nucleotides, the CDR3 is TGTGCCAGCAGTTTGCCAGGGGGCGCGGCGAACACCGGGGAGCTGTTTTTT. It encodes CASSLPGGAANTGELFF.

The chain combines TRBV5-4 with TRBJ1-1; maybe TRBD1 (5 bases). The CDR3 totals 17 residues. CDR1 SGHNT and CDR2 YYREEE come from the germline V gene (reference sequence). V was shortened by 2 bases and J by 6 bases, with 23 bases between the two germline ends. CDR3 residues: CASSFPAPGQAGAEAFF. The CDR3 DNA reads TGTGCCAGCAGCTTCCCCGCTCCGGGGCAGGCGGGGGCTGAAGCTTTCTTT.

In this sample, this clone turned up a few times. The gene calls are TRBV7-2 and TRBJ2-3, with a possible D match to TRBD2 (6 bases). V was shortened by 7 bases and J by 3 bases, with 20 bases between the two germline ends. The CDR3 consists of 16 residues. Looked up from germline, CDR1 is SGHTA and CDR2 is FQGNSA. The CDR3 nucleotides are TGTGCCAGCACCCAATGGCGGGGCCGGGAGACAGATACGCAGTATTTT. This encodes CASTQWRGRETDTQYF.

The chain couples TRBV13 to TRBJ2-2, with D perhaps matching TRBD1 (6 bases). With 5 bases removed from V and 0 bases from J, the gap between germline ends came to 10 bases. The CDR3 totals 15 residues. Germline V CDR1 and CDR2: PRHDT, FYEKMQ (reference sequence). Written as DNA, the CDR3 is TGTGCCAGCAGCCCACAGGGTGCGAACACCGGGGAGCTGTTTTTT. Its protein is CASSPQGANTGELFF.

The rearrangement uses TRBV19 and TRBJ1-5; D remains unclear. The CDR3 extends over 17 amino acids. The ends were cut back, 6 bases at V and 3 bases at J, with 21 bases in the middle. CDR1 is LNHDA, CDR2 SQIVND, per germline (reference sequence). CDR3 sequence reads: CASRRARSEEANQPQHF. The CDR3, as DNA: TGTGCCAGTAGAAGGGCCAGGTCCGAGGAGGCCAATCAGCCCCAGCATTTT. Full variable domain (missing parts from reference TRBV19 and TRBJ1-5): DGGITQSPKYLFRKEGQNVTLSCEQNLNHDAMYWYRQDPGQGLRLIYYSQIVNDFQKGDIAEGYSVSREKKESFPLTVTSAQKNPTAFYLCASRRARSEEANQPQHFGDGTRLSIL.

The V gene is TRBV9, the J gene TRBJ2-2, with 8 bases fitting TRBD2. Germline lookup yields CDR1 SGDLS and CDR2 YYNGEE. This CDR3 comprises 14 residues. The trim removed 0 bases at V and 5 bases at J, leaving 0 bases unmatched. The CDR3 bases are TGTGCCAGCAGCGTAGTAGCGGGAACCGGGGAGCTGTTTTTT. This gives the protein CASSVVAGTGELFF.

V usage is TRBV2 and J usage is TRBJ2-5, with 9 bases that match TRBD2. This CDR3 has 15 amino acids. The V segment lost 3 bases and the J segment 2 bases; nucleotides outside the gene matches: 4. Per the germline V gene, CDR1 is SNHLY and CDR2 is FYNNEI. This CDR3 reads CASSDVSGSQETQYF. For the CDR3, the DNA is TGTGCCAGCAGTGATGTTAGCGGGAGTCAAGAGACCCAGTACTTC.

The chain combines TRBV9 with TRBJ1-4; 7 bases match TRBD1. This CDR3 contains 16 residues. J gave up 7 bases and V 0 bases, and 9 bases lay outside the gene matches. Germline CDR1 reads SGDLS; CDR2 reads YYNGEE. The DNA for the CDR3 is TGTGCCAGCAGCGTAGGACACCCAGGGGGGAGTGAAAAACTGTTTTTT. The encoded protein is CASSVGHPGGSEKLFF.

This clone came up once. This rearrangement joins TRBV11-1 to TRBJ2-7; D is uncertain. V shed 5 bases and J shed 2 bases, with 13 bases lying between them. The CDR3 is made up of 14 amino acids. Germline assignment: CDR1 SGHAT and CDR2 FQDESV (reference sequence). For the CDR3, the DNA is TGTGCCAGCAGCCCCTATGGTGGGGCCTACGAGCAGTACTTC. Protein: CASSPYGGAYEQYF.

The gene calls are TRBV28 and TRBJ1-1, with 8 positions matching TRBD1. Unmatched junction bases numbered 14, after V lost 6 bases and J lost 8 bases. The CDR3 covers 15 residues. Germline assignment: CDR1 MDHEN and CDR2 SYDVKM. The CDR3 region is CASSPIDRGGSEAFF. In DNA, the CDR3 is TGTGCCAGCAGCCCCATCGACAGGGGAGGTTCAGAAGCTTTCTTT.

The V gene is TRBV11-2, the J gene TRBJ2-7, with 8 bases that match TRBD2. The V and J ends lost 2 bases and 0 bases, in that order; junction bases with no gene match: 3. CDR1 is SGHAT, CDR2 FQNNGV, per germline. The CDR3 consists of 15 residues. CDR3 region: CASSLRLANSYEQYF. CDR3 sequence (DNA): TGTGCCAGCAGCTTAAGACTAGCGAACTCCTACGAGCAGTACTTC.

The J gene is TRBJ2-1, the V gene TRBV6-6; maybe TRBD1 (6 bases). CDR1 is MNHNY, CDR2 SVGAGI, per germline (reference sequence). This CDR3 region has 15 residues. V gave up 2 bases and J gave up 6 bases, with 14 bases separating them. CDR3: CASSYRSGTRNEQFF. In DNA, the CDR3 is TGTGCCAGCAGTTACAGGAGTGGGACACGCAATGAGCAGTTCTTC.

V is TRBV7-2 and J is TRBJ1-5; D call uncertain. The CDR3 runs 14 residues. Germline V gives CDR1 SGHTA, CDR2 FQGNSA. V shed 3 bases and J shed 5 bases, with 11 bases lying between them. The CDR3 DNA reads TGTGCCAGCAGCTTTGGCAGTTGGGATCAGCCCCAGCATTTT. Its protein is CASSFGSWDQPQHF.

The V and J genes are TRBV28 and TRBJ2-2, with 8 bases that match TRBD2. The V and J ends lost 3 bases and 5 bases, in that order; junction bases with no gene match: 11. The CDR3 covers 17 residues. Germline loops: CDR1 MDHEN, CDR2 SYDVKM. The CDR3 DNA sequence: TGTGCCAGCAGTTTGGGGACTAGGGGTTTCCGAACCGGGGAGCTGTTTTTT. Its translation: CASSLGTRGFRTGELFF. The full variable domain, its missing parts supplied by reference TRBV28 and TRBJ2-2, is DVKVTQSSRYLVKRTGEKVFLECVQDMDHENMFWYRQDPGLGLRLIYFSYDVKMKEKGDIPEGYSVSREKKERFSLILESASTNQTSMYLCASSLGTRGFRTGELFFGEGSRLTVL.

This chain connects TRBV28 to TRBJ1-5; weak D call: TRBD1 (5 bases). Germline CDR1 is MDHEN and CDR2 is SYDVKM. The CDR3 consists of 15 residues. V was shortened by 3 bases and J by 8 bases, with 17 bases between the two germline ends. CDR3 nucleotide sequence: TGTGCCAGCAGTTTGCAGGGCGGAGGTTGGGAGCCCCAGCATTTT. It encodes CASSLQGGGWEPQHF.

The rearrangement links TRBV27 to TRBJ2-3, with 12 bases identical to TRBD1. CDR1 is MNHEY and CDR2 is SMNVEV in the germline V gene (reference sequence). CDR3 length equals 22 residues. V was clipped by 0 bases and J by 4 bases; unmatched bases: 20. CDR3 sequence (DNA): TGTGCCAGCAGTTTATCTGTCCACCGCAGGGGACAGGGGGCTGGTGGGCCAGATACGCAGTATTTT. As protein: CASSLSVHRRGQGAGGPDTQYF.

The chain carries TRBV4-2 and TRBJ2-3, with D unresolved. V was trimmed by 4 bases and J by 2 bases, leaving 13 bases between them. Germline V gives CDR1 LGHNA, CDR2 YNFKEQ. The CDR3 extends over 15 amino acids. In nucleotides, the CDR3 is TGTGCCAGCAGCCCAAAAGACATCTACACAGATACGCAGTATTTT. Its protein product is CASSPKDIYTDTQYF.

The chain couples TRBV7-2 to TRBJ2-5; 8 bases fit TRBD1. V lost 0 bases, J lost 5 bases, and 8 bases stayed unmatched. CDR1 is SGHTA and CDR2 is FQGNSA in the germline V gene. CDR3 length equals 16 residues. CDR3 protein: CASSLASQGALETQYF. In nucleotides, the CDR3 is TGTGCCAGCAGCTTAGCGTCCCAGGGGGCTTTGGAGACCCAGTACTTC.

J is TRBJ2-1 and V is TRBV7-2; the D is unclear. The CDR3 extends over 14 amino acids. The V gene lost 6 bases and the J gene lost 15 bases, with 24 bases spanning the gap. CDR1 SGHTA and CDR2 FQGNSA come from the germline V gene. CDR3 coding DNA: TGTGCCAGCAGTCCAGCTTGGGGTTTAGAAATCGGGTTCTTC. Translating it yields CASSPAWGLEIGFF.

The chain links TRBV7-2 to TRBJ2-3, with TRBD2 matching over 7 bases. This CDR3 has 18 residues. The V segment lost 1 base and the J segment 5 bases; nucleotides outside the gene matches: 15. Germline CDR1 SGHTA, CDR2 FQGNSA. In nucleotides, the CDR3 is TGTGCCAGCAGCTTAGAGAGTATCCTAGCGGTGGAATTAGATACGCAGTATTTT. Protein product: CASSLESILAVELDTQYF.

CDR3 DNA sequence: TGTGCCAGCAGCCTAGCCCCGGGACGCGAGGTTGAAAAACTGTTTTTT. Amino acids: CASSLAPGREVEKLFF. The chain recombines TRBV11-3 with TRBJ1-4; D may be TRBD1 (5 bases). Germline V gene sequence: CDR1 SGHNT, CDR2 YENEEA. The CDR3 runs to 16 residues. Trimming took off 5 bases at V and 7 bases at J, with 20 bases between the two ends.

The chain carries TRBV28 and TRBJ2-1; 11 bases match TRBD2. The V segment lost 6 bases and the J segment 5 bases; nucleotides outside the gene matches: 6. From germline, CDR1 is MDHEN and CDR2 SYDVKM. The CDR3 has 15 residues. The CDR3 sequence: CASREPGLADNEQFF. The CDR3 nucleotides read TGTGCCAGCAGGGAACCGGGACTAGCGGACAATGAGCAGTTCTTC.

The J gene is TRBJ2-7, the V gene TRBV4-3; D may be TRBD1 or TRBD2 (7 bases each). V was pared by 2 bases and J by 3 bases, with 17 bases between. Germline CDR1 and CDR2: LGHNA and YSLEER. This CDR3 comprises 16 residues. The CDR3 region is CASSQPRDSGIYEQYF. CDR3 in DNA: TGCGCCAGCAGCCAACCCAGGGACAGCGGGATCTACGAGCAGTACTTC.

CDR3 residues: CASSIALGRPNEKLFF. CDR3 coding DNA: TGCGCCAGCAGCATAGCATTGGGACGGCCTAATGAAAAACTGTTTTTT. J is TRBJ1-4 and V is TRBV5-1, with D possibly TRBD1 on 5 matching bases. The CDR3 is 16 residues long. Deletions cut 4 bases from V and 3 bases from J, with 16 bases between. From germline, CDR1 is SGHRS and CDR2 YFSETQ.

With regard to this clone: Other DNA sequences in the sample encode the same CDR3. The CDR3 coding sequence is TGTGCCAGCAGCTTACCTAGCACAGATACGCAGTATTTT. This translates into CASSLPSTDTQYF. The chain couples TRBV11-3 to TRBJ2-3, with D uncertain. The V end was cut by 2 bases, the J end by 0 bases, with 3 bases between. This CDR3 spans 13 amino acids. Germline values: CDR1 SGHNT, CDR2 YENEEA.